A selection of T cell receptor beta chains follows, all from one sample in a study of T cells expressing NK-cell markers. TCRdb reprocessed the 5' RACE reads and keeps a single row for each CDR3 protein, giving no DNA. The sample totals 200,000 to 300,000 distinct CDR3 sequences; its top ten clones hold about 0.4%. The sample consisted of blood T cells: a sorted CD56 or NKG2C T cell subset, CD4+ or CD8+ T cells, or bulk PBMC T cells (not recorded which). These receptor sequences come from a man younger than 35 in good health. The CDR3 runs from the conserved cysteine through the conserved F or W. The order of the fields is J gene, V gene, CDR3 protein.

>TRBJ2-1|TRBV7-9
CASSFSGRNNEQFF
>TRBJ2-1|TRBV20-1
CSARDLRERNEQFF
>TRBJ2-1|TRBV7-2
CASSSYRALYNEQFF
>TRBJ2-2|TRBV6-2/TRBV6-3
CASRRGGDTGELFF
>TRBJ2-3|TRBV13
CASSPLAGGGNTQYF
>TRBJ2-7|TRBV20-1
CSARRAREAYEQYF
>TRBJ1-6|TRBV9
CASSGQGGNSPLHF
>TRBJ2-1|TRBV12-3/TRBV12-4
CASSPPARDEQFF
>TRBJ2-1|TRBV24-1
CATSDLPSTGTSYNEQFF
>TRBJ1-1|TRBV20-1
CSATDWTAMNTEAFF
>TRBJ1-3|TRBV3-1
CASSQGWSSGNTIYF
>TRBJ2-1|TRBV20-1
CSASRIFSGGEQFF
>TRBJ1-2|TRBV10-3
CATLGQGDYGYTF
>TRBJ1-2|TRBV20-1
CSARGDSYGYTF
>TRBJ2-7|TRBV7-3
CASSLGPTREQYF
>TRBJ2-1|TRBV2
CASYIPSGRRDEQFF
>TRBJ2-3|TRBV4-1
CASSQGTGTDTQYF
>TRBJ1-1|TRBV12-3/TRBV12-4
CASTRRQNTEAFF
>TRBJ2-7|TRBV5-6
CASSFNSGTGIYEQYF
>TRBJ2-3|TRBV4-2
CASSQDVAGEYADTQYF